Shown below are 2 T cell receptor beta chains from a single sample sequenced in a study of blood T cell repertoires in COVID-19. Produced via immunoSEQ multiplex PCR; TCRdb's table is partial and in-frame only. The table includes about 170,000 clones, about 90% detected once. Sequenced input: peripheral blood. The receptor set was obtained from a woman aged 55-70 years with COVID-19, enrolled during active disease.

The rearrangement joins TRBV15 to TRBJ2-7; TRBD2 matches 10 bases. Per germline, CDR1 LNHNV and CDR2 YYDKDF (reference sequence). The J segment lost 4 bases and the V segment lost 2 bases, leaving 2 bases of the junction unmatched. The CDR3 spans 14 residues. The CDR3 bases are TGTGCCACCAGCAGACAGACTAGCGGGTACGAGCAGTACTTC. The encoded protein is CATSRQTSGYEQYF.

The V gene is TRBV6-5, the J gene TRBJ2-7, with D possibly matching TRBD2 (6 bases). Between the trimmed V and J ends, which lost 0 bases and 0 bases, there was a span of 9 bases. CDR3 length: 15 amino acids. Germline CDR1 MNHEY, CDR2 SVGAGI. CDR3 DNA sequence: TGTGCCAGCAGTTACTCGTGGGGACTCTCCTACGAGCAGTACTTC. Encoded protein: CASSYSWGLSYEQYF.